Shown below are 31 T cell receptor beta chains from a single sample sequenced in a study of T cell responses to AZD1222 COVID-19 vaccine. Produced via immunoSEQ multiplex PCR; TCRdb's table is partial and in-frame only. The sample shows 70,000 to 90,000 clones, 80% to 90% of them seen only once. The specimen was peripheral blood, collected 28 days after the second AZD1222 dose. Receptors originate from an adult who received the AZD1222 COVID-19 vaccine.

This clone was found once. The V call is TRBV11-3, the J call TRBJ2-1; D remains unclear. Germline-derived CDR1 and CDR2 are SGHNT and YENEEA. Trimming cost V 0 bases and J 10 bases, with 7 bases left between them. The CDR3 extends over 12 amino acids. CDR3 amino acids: CASSLDSGEQFF. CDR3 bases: TGTGCCAGCAGCTTAGATTCTGGAGAGCAGTTCTTC.

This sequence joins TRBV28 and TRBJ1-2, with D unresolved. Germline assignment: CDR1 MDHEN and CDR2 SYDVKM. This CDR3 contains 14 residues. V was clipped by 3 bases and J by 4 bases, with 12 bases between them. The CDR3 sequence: CASSFRRGAYGYTF. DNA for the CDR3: TGTGCCAGCAGTTTCCGCCGGGGTGCCTATGGCTACACCTTC.

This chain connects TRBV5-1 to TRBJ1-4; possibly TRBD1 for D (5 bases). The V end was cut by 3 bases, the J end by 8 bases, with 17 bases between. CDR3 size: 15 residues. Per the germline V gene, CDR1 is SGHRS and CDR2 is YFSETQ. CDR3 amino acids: CASSSRDPPAEKLFF. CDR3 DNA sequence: TGCGCCAGCAGCTCCCGGGACCCTCCCGCGGAAAAACTGTTTTTT.

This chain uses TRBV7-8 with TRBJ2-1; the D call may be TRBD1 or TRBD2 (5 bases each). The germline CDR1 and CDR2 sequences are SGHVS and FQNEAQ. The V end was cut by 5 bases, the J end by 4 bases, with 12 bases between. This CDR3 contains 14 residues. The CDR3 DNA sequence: TGTGCCAGCAGCGGGGACCGGGGTTACAATGAGCAGTTCTTC. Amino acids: CASSGDRGYNEQFF.

This chain's CDR3 is CASSPQGSGANVLTF. CDR3 nucleotides: TGTGCCAGCAGCCCACAGGGATCTGGGGCCAACGTCCTGACTTTC. V is TRBV6-2 or TRBV6-3 and J is TRBJ2-6; D may be TRBD1 (6 bases). The V and J ends lost 6 bases and 1 base respectively, with 10 bases between them. From germline, CDR1 is MNHEY and CDR2 SVGEGT. The CDR3 loop spans 15 amino acids.

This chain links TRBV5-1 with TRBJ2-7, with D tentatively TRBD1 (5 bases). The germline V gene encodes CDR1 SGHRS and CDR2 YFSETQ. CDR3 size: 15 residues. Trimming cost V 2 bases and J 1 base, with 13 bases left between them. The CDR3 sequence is CASSFGAGPSYEQYF. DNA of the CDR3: TGCGCCAGCAGCTTTGGGGCAGGCCCTTCCTACGAGCAGTACTTC.

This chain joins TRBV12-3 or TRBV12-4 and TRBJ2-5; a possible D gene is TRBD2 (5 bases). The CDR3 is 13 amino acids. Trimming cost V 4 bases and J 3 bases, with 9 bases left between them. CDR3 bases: TGTGCCAGCAGTTCCCCCGGGAAAGAGACCCAGTACTTC. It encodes CASSSPGKETQYF.

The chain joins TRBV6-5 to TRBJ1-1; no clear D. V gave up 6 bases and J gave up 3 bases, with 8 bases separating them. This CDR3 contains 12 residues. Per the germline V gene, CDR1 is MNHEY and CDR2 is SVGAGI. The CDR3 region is CASRYTDTEAFF. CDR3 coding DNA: TGTGCCAGCAGATACACGGACACTGAAGCTTTCTTT.

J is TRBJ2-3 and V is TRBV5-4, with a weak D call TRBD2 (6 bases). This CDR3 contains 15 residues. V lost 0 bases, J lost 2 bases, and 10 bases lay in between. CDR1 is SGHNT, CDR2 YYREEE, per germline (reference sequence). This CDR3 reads CASSLDGGVTDTQYF. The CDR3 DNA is TGTGCCAGCAGCTTGGATGGCGGGGTCACAGATACGCAGTATTTT.

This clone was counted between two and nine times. The CDR3 sequence: CASSSGRRADYNEQFF. In nucleotides, the CDR3 is TGTGCCAGCAGTTCGGGTCGGAGGGCGGACTACAATGAGCAGTTCTTC. The rearrangement joins TRBV6-2 or TRBV6-3 to TRBJ2-1; tentative D call: TRBD2 (6 bases). The CDR3 has 16 residues. Trimming removed 4 bases at V and 3 bases at J, with 16 bases between. Germline loops: CDR1 MNHEY, CDR2 SVGEGT.

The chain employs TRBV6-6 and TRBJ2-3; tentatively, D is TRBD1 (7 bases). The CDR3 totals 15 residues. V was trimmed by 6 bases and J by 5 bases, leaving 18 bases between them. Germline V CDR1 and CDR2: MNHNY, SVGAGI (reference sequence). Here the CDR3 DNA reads TGTGCCAGCAGGAAAGGAGGGGGCGGGGTAGATACGCAGTATTTT. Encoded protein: CASRKGGGGVDTQYF.

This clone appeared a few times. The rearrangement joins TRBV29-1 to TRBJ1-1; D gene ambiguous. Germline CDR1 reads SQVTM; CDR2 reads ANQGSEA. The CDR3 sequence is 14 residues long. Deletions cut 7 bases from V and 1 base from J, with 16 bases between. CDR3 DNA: TGCAGCGCCCTTAGCGAAACGAGGAACACTGAAGCTTTCTTT. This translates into CSALSETRNTEAFF.

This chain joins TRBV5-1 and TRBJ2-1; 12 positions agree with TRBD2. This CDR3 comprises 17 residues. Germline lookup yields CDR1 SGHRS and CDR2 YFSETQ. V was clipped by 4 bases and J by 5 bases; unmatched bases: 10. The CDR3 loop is CASSPRLAGERNNEQFF. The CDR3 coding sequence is TGCGCCAGCAGCCCTAGACTAGCGGGAGAGAGGAACAATGAGCAGTTCTTC.

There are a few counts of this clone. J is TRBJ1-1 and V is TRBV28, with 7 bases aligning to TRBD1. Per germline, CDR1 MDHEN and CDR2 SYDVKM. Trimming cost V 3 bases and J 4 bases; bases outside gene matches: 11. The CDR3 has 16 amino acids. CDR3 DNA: TGTGCCAGCAGTTTGTATACGGTTCCAGGGGGCACTGAAGCTTTCTTT. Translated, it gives CASSLYTVPGGTEAFF.

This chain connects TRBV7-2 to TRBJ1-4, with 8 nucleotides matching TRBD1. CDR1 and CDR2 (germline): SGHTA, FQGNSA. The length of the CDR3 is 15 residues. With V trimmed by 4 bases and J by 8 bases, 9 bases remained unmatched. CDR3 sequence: CASSYNRGLKEKLFF. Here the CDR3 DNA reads TGTGCCAGCAGCTACAACAGGGGGTTGAAGGAAAAACTGTTTTTT.

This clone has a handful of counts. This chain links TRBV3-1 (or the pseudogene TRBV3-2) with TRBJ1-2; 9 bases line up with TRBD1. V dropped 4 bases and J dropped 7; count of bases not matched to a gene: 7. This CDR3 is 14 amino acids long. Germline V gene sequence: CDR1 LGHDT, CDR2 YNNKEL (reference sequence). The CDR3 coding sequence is TGTGCCAGCAGCCCGACAGGGGGTAGGGGTGGCTACACCTTC. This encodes CASSPTGGRGGYTF.

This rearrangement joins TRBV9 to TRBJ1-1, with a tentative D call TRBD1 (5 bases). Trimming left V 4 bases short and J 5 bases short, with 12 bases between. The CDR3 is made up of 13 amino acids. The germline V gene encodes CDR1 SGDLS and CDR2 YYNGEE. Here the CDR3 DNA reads TGTGCCAGCAGCCTCGTGGGGGATACTGAAGCTTTCTTT. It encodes CASSLVGDTEAFF.

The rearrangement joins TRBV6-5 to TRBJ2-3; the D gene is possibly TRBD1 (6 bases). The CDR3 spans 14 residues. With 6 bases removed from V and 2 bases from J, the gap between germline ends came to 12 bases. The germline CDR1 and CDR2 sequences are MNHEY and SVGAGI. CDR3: CASRPGQLTDTQYF. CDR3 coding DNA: TGTGCCAGCAGACCGGGACAACTCACAGATACGCAGTATTTT.

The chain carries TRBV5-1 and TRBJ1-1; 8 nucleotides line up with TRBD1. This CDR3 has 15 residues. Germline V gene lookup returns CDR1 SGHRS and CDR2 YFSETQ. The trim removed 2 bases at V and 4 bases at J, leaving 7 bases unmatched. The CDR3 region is CASSFKQGVGTEAFF. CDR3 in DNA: TGCGCCAGCAGCTTTAAACAGGGGGTAGGCACTGAAGCTTTCTTT.

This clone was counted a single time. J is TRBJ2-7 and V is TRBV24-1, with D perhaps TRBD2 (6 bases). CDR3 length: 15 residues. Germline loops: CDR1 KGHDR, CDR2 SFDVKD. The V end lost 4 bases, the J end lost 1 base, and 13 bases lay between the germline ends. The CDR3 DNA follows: TGTGCCACCAGTGACCGGCGGGGCCTATCCTACGAGCAGTACTTC. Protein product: CATSDRRGLSYEQYF.

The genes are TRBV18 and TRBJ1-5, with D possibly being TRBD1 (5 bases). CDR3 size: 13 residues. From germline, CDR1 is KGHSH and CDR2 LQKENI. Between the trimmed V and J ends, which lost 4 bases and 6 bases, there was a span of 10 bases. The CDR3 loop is CASSQGLGQPQHF. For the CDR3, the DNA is TGTGCCAGCTCACAGGGGTTGGGTCAGCCCCAGCATTTT.

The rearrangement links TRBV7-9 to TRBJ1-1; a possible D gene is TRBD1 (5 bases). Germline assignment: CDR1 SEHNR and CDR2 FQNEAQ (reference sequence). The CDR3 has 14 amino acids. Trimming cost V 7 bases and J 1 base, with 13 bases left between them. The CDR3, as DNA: TGTGCCAGCATGCAGGGCTTCGGGAACACTGAAGCTTTCTTT. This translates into CASMQGFGNTEAFF.

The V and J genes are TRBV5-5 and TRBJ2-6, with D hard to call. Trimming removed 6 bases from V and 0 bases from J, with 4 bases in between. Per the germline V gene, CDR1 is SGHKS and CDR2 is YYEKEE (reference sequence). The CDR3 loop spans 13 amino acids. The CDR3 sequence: CASTDSGANVLTF. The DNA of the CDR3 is TGTGCCAGCACCGACTCTGGGGCCAACGTCCTGACTTTC.

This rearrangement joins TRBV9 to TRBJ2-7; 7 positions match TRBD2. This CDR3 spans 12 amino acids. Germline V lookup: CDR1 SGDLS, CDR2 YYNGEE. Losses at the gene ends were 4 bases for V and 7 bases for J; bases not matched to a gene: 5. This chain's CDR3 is CASSPPGGEQYF. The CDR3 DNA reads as TGTGCCAGCAGCCCTCCGGGGGGAGAGCAGTACTTC.

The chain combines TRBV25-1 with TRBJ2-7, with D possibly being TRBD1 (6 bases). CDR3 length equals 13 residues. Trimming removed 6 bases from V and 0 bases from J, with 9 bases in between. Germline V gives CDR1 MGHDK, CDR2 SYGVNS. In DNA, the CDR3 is TGTGCCAGCAGAGACAGGACCTCCTACGAGCAGTACTTC. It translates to CASRDRTSYEQYF.

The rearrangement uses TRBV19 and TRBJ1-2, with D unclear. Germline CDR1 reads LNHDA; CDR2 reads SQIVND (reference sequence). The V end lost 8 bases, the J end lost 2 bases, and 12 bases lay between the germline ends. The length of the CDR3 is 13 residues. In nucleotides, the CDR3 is TGTGCCAGTTTTGACACCCTAAACTATGGCTACACCTTC. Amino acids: CASFDTLNYGYTF.

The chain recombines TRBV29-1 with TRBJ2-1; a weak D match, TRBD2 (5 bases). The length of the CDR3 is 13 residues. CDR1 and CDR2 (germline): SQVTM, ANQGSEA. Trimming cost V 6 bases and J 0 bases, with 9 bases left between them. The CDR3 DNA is TGCAGCGTCTATGCGGGCTCCTACAATGAGCAGTTCTTC. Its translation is CSVYAGSYNEQFF.

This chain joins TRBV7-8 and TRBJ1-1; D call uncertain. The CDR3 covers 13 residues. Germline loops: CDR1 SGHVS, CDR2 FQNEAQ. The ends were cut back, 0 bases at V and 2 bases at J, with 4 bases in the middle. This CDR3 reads CASSLARNTEAFF. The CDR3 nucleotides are TGTGCCAGCAGCTTAGCCAGAAACACTGAAGCTTTCTTT.

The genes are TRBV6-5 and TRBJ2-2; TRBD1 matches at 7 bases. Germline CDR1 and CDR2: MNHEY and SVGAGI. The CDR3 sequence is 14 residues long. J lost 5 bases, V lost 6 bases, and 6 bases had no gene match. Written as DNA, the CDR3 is TGTGCCAGCAGGAAGACAGGGTCAACCGGGGAGCTGTTTTTT. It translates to CASRKTGSTGELFF.

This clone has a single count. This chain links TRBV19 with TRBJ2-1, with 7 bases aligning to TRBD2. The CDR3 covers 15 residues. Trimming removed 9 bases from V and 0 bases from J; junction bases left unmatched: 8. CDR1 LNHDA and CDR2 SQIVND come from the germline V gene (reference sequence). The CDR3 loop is CASAHGGSSYNEQFF. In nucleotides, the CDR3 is TGTGCCAGCGCCCACGGGGGGAGCTCCTACAATGAGCAGTTCTTC.

CDR3 protein: CASSVYSGANVLTF. The DNA for the CDR3 is TGTGCCAGCAGCGTTTACTCTGGGGCCAACGTCCTGACTTTC. V and J are TRBV9 and TRBJ2-6; D unclear. In germline, CDR1 is SGDLS, CDR2 YYNGEE. Trimming took off 2 bases at V and 0 bases at J, with 3 bases between the two ends. The CDR3 has 14 residues.